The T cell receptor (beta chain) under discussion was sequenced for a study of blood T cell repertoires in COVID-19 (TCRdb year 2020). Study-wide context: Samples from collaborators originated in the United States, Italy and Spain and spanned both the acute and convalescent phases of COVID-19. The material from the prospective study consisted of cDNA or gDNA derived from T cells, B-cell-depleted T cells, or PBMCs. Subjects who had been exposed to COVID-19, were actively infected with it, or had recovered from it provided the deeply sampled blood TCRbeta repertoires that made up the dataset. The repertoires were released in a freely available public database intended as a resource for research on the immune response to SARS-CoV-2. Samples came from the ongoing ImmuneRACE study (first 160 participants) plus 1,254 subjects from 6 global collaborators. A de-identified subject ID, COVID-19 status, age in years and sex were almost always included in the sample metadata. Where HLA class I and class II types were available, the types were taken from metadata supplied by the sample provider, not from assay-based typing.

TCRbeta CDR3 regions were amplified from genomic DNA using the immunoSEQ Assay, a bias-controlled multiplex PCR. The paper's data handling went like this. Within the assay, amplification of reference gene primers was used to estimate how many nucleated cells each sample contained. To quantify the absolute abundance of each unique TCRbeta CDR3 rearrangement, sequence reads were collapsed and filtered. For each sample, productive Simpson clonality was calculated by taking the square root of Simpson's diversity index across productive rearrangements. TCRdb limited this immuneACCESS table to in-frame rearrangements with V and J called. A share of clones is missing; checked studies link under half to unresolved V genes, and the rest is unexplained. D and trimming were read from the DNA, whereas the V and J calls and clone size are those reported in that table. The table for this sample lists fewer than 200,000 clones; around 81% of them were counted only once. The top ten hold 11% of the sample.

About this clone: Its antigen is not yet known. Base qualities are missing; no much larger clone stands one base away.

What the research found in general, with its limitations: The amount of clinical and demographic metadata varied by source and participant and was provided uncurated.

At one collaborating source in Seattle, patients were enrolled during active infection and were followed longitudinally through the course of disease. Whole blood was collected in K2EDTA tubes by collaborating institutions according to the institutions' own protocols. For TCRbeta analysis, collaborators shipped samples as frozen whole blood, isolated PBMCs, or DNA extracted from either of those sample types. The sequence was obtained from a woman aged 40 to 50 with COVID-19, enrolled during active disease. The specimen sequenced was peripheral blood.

The CDR3 corresponds to CASRYGTGTNEQFF. The sequenced DNA: TGTGCCAGCAGGTACGGGACAGGGACCAATGAGCAGTTCTTC. Here the chain combines TRBV13 and TRBJ2-1, and 9 bases in between align with TRBD1. Unmatched junction bases come to 6, with V trimmed by 6 bases and J by 6 bases. The CDR3, cysteine through phenylalanine, is 14 amino acids long. Just the 42-base CDR3 DNA is kept, in frame starting at base 1. As encoded in the germline V gene (reference sequence), CDR1 is PRHDT while CDR2 is FYEKMQ.